The 17 T cell receptor beta chains listed next were all sequenced from one sample in a study of cytomegalovirus exposure and HLA in healthy donors. Use of 60 Vbeta and 13 Jbeta primers characterized the PCR. Clones were sequenced by immunoSEQ multiplex PCR, and TCRdb holds only the in-frame ones, with some missing. This table holds 150,000 to 200,000 clones, 78% found once. The sample was PBMCs. The receptors stem from a woman aged 40-49 years in good health and CMV-seropositive.

The chain links TRBV28 to TRBJ1-6; D may be TRBD1 (6 bases). The germline gives CDR1 MDHEN, CDR2 SYDVKM. V was cut by 4 bases and J by 0 bases, with 10 bases left in between. CDR3 length: 16 residues. The CDR3: CASSWTASSYNSPLHF. Written as DNA, the CDR3 is TGTGCCAGCAGTTGGACAGCGAGCTCCTATAATTCACCCCTCCACTTT.

This sequence joins TRBV6-5 and TRBJ2-5, with D tentatively TRBD1 (6 bases). V was cut by 4 bases and J by 5 bases, with 20 bases left in between. The CDR3 loop spans 16 amino acids. The V gene's germline CDR1 is MNHEY and CDR2 SVGAGI. CDR3 sequence: CASSSSLGSRGETQYF. The CDR3 bases are TGTGCCAGCAGTTCATCCTTGGGGTCTAGGGGGGAGACCCAGTACTTC.

CDR3 DNA: TGCGCCAGCAGCTTTTTGGGCACCGCCGGGGAGCTGTTTTTT. It translates to CASSFLGTAGELFF. The genes are TRBV5-1 and TRBJ2-2; D gene ambiguous. V lost 2 bases to trimming and J lost 6 bases, with 11 bases between them. From germline, CDR1 is SGHRS and CDR2 YFSETQ. The CDR3 consists of 14 residues.

This chain uses TRBV28 with TRBJ1-2, with D unclear. The CDR3 consists of 15 residues. Germline V gene sequence: CDR1 MDHEN, CDR2 SYDVKM. With 4 bases removed from V and 2 bases from J, the gap between germline ends came to 14 bases. The CDR3 spells CASSSHQSQNYGYTF. The CDR3 DNA reads as TGTGCCAGCAGTTCCCACCAGTCGCAAAACTATGGCTACACCTTC.

The rearrangement joins TRBV6-6 to TRBJ1-1; D is unresolved. Germline assignment: CDR1 MNHNY and CDR2 SVGAGI (reference sequence). The CDR3 extends over 13 amino acids. Trimming cost V 6 bases and J 2 bases, with 10 bases left between them. The DNA of the CDR3 is TGTGCCAGCAGCCCCTCCTTTAACACTGAAGCTTTCTTT. Translating gives CASSPSFNTEAFF.

With regard to this clone: A read error may produce the germline difference seen at one junction end. Different DNA sequences within this sample yield the same CDR3. J is TRBJ1-2 and V is TRBV19; a weak D match, TRBD1 (6 bases). Germline CDR1 LNHDA, CDR2 SQIVND (reference sequence). CDR3 length equals 13 residues. The CDR3 coding sequence is TGTGCCAGTAAGGGCACAGGGTTTTATGGTTACACCTTC. Amino acids: CASKGTGFYGYTF.

The rearrangement uses TRBV27 and TRBJ2-2, with TRBD2 as a possible D gene (6 bases). This CDR3 spans 18 amino acids. V shed 2 bases and J shed 1 base, with 17 bases lying between them. Germline-derived CDR1 and CDR2 are MNHEY and SMNVEV (reference sequence). Here the CDR3 reads CASSLAGTLKLNTGELFF. For the CDR3, the DNA is TGTGCCAGCAGTTTAGCGGGGACCCTAAAGCTGAACACCGGGGAGCTGTTTTTT.

The chain has TRBV4-1 and TRBJ1-4; D is unresolved. This CDR3 has 15 amino acids. Germline V gene sequence: CDR1 MGHRA, CDR2 YSYEKL. Trimming removed 4 bases from V and 7 bases from J, with 16 bases in between. The chain's CDR3 is CASSPLRRDREKLFF. CDR3 DNA: TGCGCCAGCAGCCCCCTCCGGAGGGATCGTGAAAAACTGTTTTTT.

The genes are TRBV19 and TRBJ2-6; TRBD1 agrees at 9 bases. Germline CDR1 reads LNHDA; CDR2 reads SQIVND (reference sequence). V dropped 8 bases and J dropped 1; count of bases not matched to a gene: 6. There are 16 residues in the CDR3. The CDR3 nucleotides read TGTGCCAGTGCCGGGACAGGGCCTTCTGGGGCCAACGTCCTGACTTTC. It is translated as CASAGTGPSGANVLTF.

In the case of this clone: Distinct nucleotide sequences in the sample also encode this CDR3. The gene calls are TRBV27 and TRBJ1-5; perhaps TRBD1 as D (5 bases). Looked up from germline, CDR1 is MNHEY and CDR2 is SMNVEV (reference sequence). V shed 3 bases and J shed 7 bases, with 13 bases lying between them. The CDR3 is 14 residues long. The CDR3 spells CASSLSGNEQPQHF. The DNA of the CDR3 is TGTGCCAGCAGTTTGTCAGGGAACGAACAGCCCCAGCATTTT.

In its sample, this clone was seen once. V usage is TRBV6-6 and J usage is TRBJ1-2; 9 bases line up with TRBD1. The V gene's germline CDR1 is MNHNY and CDR2 SVGAGI (reference sequence). CDR3 length: 14 amino acids. With 2 bases clipped from V and 2 bases from J, the junction kept 0 bases outside the gene matches. CDR3 residues: CASSYDRGNYGYTF. The CDR3 nucleotides are TGTGCCAGCAGTTACGACAGGGGGAACTATGGCTACACCTTC.

The V gene is TRBV5-8, the J gene TRBJ2-5, with 9 nucleotides matching TRBD1. CDR1 is SGHTS and CDR2 is YDEGEE in the germline V gene. V shed 0 bases and J 4 bases; nucleotides not matched to a gene: 7. CDR3 size: 16 residues. The CDR3 sequence is CASSLVSGQGIETQYF. The DNA for the CDR3 is TGTGCCAGCAGCTTGGTTTCGGGACAGGGTATAGAGACCCAGTACTTC.

The CDR3 here is CASSLASHSEQFF. The CDR3 DNA follows: TGTGCCAGCAGCTTAGCCAGTCACAGTGAGCAGTTCTTC. V and J are TRBV7-2 and TRBJ2-1; D remains ambiguous. The CDR3 contains 13 residues. Germline lookup yields CDR1 SGHTA and CDR2 FQGNSA. The V gene lost 0 bases and the J gene lost 9 bases, with 9 bases spanning the gap. The full variable domain, with the rest looked up from reference TRBV7-2 and TRBJ2-1, is GAGVSQSPSNKVTEKGKDVELRCDPISGHTALYWYRQSLGQGLEFLIYFQGNSAPDKSGLPSDRFSAERTGGSVSTLTIQRTQQEDSAVYLCASSLASHSEQFFGPGTRLTVL.

The chain links TRBV2 to TRBJ1-5, with 9 bases identical to TRBD1. This CDR3 spans 14 amino acids. Germline loops: CDR1 SNHLY, CDR2 FYNNEI. The V segment lost 7 bases and the J segment 6 bases; nucleotides outside the gene matches: 7. In DNA, the CDR3 is TGTGCCAGCATGAGGGACAGGGACTCTCAGCCCCAGCATTTT. This sequence encodes CASMRDRDSQPQHF.

V gene TRBV4-3 combines with J gene TRBJ2-1; 9 bases are shared with TRBD1. The length of the CDR3 is 17 residues. From germline, CDR1 is LGHNA and CDR2 YSLEER. The V segment lost 3 bases and the J segment 6 bases; nucleotides outside the gene matches: 12. This chain's CDR3 is CASSQFTFGTGLNEQFF. CDR3 in DNA: TGCGCCAGCAGCCAGTTCACATTCGGGACAGGGCTCAATGAGCAGTTCTTC.

This rearrangement joins TRBV7-9 to TRBJ1-3; D is unresolved. The CDR3 is 14 residues long. V was clipped by 3 bases and J by 8 bases, with 14 bases between them. The germline V gene encodes CDR1 SEHNR and CDR2 FQNEAQ (reference sequence). The CDR3 protein is CASSLGEYGYTIYF. The CDR3 DNA follows: TGTGCCAGCAGCTTGGGCGAGTACGGTTACACCATATATTTT.

This clone was found once. The rearrangement joins TRBV9 to TRBJ2-7, with a possible D match to TRBD1 (5 bases). Germline V gene sequence: CDR1 SGDLS, CDR2 YYNGEE. This CDR3 contains 14 residues. The V end lost 0 bases, the J end lost 3 bases, and 10 bases lay between the germline ends. The CDR3 protein is CASSVGLTGYEQYF. DNA of the CDR3: TGTGCCAGCAGCGTAGGCTTAACAGGCTACGAGCAGTACTTC.